This entry features one T cell receptor (beta chain) sequence. This specimen belongs to a study of blood T cell repertoires in COVID-19. Across the study: Samples came from the United States, Italy and Spain, spanning acute and convalescent COVID-19. Nucleic acid was either cDNA or gDNA, and it came from T cells, B-cell-depleted T cells, or PBMCs.

CDR3 size: 14 residues. Germline-derived CDR1 and CDR2 are KGHSH and LQKENI. The ends lost 3 bases at V and 4 bases at J; junction bases unmatched: 3. Seattle's cohort entered during active infection and was followed longitudinally. The table came from immunoSEQ multiplex PCR; TCRdb's copy has only in-frame clones and leaves some out. This table holds 95,000 to 150,000 clones, around 89% found once. Sequences were obtained from peripheral blood. J is TRBJ1-5 and V is TRBV18; 7 bases fit TRBD1. The receptor comes from a woman aged 55-75 years with COVID-19, enrolled during active disease. Written as DNA, the CDR3 is TGTGCCAGCTCACCCAGGGGGGATAATCAGCCCCAGCATTTT. It specifies CASSPRGDNQPQHF.